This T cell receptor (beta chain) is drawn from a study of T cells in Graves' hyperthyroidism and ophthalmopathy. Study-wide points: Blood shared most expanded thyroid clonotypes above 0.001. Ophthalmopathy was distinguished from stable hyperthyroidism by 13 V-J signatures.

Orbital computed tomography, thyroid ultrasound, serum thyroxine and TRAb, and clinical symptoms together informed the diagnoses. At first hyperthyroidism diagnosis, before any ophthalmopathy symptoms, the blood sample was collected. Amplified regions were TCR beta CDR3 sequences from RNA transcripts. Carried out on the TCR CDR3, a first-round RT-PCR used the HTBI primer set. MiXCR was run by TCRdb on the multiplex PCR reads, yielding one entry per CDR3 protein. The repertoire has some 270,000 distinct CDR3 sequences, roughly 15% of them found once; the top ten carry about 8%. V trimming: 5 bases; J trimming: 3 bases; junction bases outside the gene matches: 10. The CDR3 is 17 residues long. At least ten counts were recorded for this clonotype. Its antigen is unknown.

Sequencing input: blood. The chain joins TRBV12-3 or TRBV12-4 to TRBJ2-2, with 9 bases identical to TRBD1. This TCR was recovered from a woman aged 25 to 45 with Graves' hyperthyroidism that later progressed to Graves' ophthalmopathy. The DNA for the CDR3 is TGTGCCAGCAGTGCGACTCGGACAGGGGAGTACACCGGGGAGCTGTTTTTT. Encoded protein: CASSATRTGEYTGELFF.